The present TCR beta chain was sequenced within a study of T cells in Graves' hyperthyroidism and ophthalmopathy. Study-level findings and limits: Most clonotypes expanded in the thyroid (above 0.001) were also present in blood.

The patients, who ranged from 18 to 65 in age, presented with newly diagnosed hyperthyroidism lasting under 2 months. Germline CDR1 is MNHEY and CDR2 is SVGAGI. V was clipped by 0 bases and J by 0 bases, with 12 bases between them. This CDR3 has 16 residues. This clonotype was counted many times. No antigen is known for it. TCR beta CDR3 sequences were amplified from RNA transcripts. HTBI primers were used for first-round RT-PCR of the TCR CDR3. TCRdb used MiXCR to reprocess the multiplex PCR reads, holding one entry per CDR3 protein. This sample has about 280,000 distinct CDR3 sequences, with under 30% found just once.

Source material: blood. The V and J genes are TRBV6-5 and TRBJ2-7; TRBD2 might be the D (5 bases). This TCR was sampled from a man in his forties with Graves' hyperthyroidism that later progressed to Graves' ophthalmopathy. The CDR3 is CASSYSLALVSYEQYF. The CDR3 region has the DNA TGTGCCAGCAGTTACTCTTTAGCGCTGGTCTCCTACGAGCAGTACTTC.